This T cell receptor (beta chain) was obtained from a study of CD8 T cells in ankylosing spondylitis. Whole-study findings and limits: A TCR beta motif of 7 to 9 highly homologous variants seemed to mark ankylosing spondylitis blood. Some of these motif variants have turned up before, in reports on reactive arthritis synovial fluid and blood.

Between the trimmed V and J ends, which lost 0 bases and 0 bases, there was a span of 6 bases. Germline-derived CDR1 and CDR2 are MNHEY and SVGAGI. The CDR3 is 15 amino acids. This clonotype was seen repeatedly, ten times or more. The antigen is undetermined. Researchers built TCR beta libraries using quantitative 5'-RACE with molecular barcodes. Each CDR3 protein gets one entry after TCRdb re-called the 5' RACE reads with MiXCR. This table has roughly 160,000 distinct CDR3 sequences, approximately 10% appearing once. The sequence derives from a male donor with ankylosing spondylitis or in good health (not recorded which). This chain links TRBV6-5 with TRBJ2-1; no clear D gene. The sample taken for sequencing was blood, either unsorted or a sorted T cell fraction (not recorded which). The CDR3 loop is CASSYSESSYNEQFF. CDR3 nucleotide sequence: TGTGCCAGCAGTTACTCGGAGAGCTCCTACAATGAGCAGTTCTTC.